The present TCR beta chain was sequenced within a study of T cells expressing NK-cell markers. The wider study: Sorted CD3+CD56-NKG2C+, CD3+CD56+NKG2C+ and CD3+CD56+NKG2C- T cells supplied the TCR beta repertoires. Seven of the eight sequenced donors were classified as HCMV-seropositive, and one was classified as seronegative.

Study conclusions and caveats: Researchers report these clonotypes also headed the CD3+CD56-NKG2C+ fraction in four donors.

A remark on this clonotype: Its target is not known.

Following a re-call of the 5' RACE reads, TCRdb has one entry per CDR3 protein and lacks DNA. Seen in this sample are around 14,000 distinct CDR3 sequences; the ten most common clones hold 50% to 75%. In germline, CDR1 is SGHRS, CDR2 YFSETQ. CDR3 length equals 14 residues. Material: blood T cells: a sorted CD56 or NKG2C T cell subset, CD4+ or CD8+ T cells, or bulk PBMC T cells (not recorded which). V gene TRBV5-1 combines with J gene TRBJ1-5. This TCR derives from a man aged 18-70 years in good health. The CDR3: CASSFDSGNQPQHF.